These 9 T cell receptor beta chains were all obtained from the same sample, sequenced in a study of shared clonotypes between healthy human individuals. This table comes from immunoSEQ multiplex PCR, and its TCRdb copy is limited to in-frame clones, with some not included. The table has about 1.1 million clones, 75% to 85% seen once. Sequenced sample: memory CD4+ T cells from PBMCs. Subset specified: CD45RA-negative fraction. These receptors were obtained from a man aged 18 to 30 in good health. Some clones in this sample may be carry-over from other donors' samples.

V and J are TRBV6-1 and TRBJ1-1; D uncertain. V was cut by 1 base and J by 4 bases, with 4 bases left in between. The CDR3 is 12 amino acids. Looked up from germline, CDR1 is MNHNS and CDR2 is SASEGT. CDR3 sequence reads: CASSEGTTEAFF. DNA of the CDR3: TGTGCCAGCAGTGAAGGCACCACTGAAGCTTTCTTT.

This CDR3 reads CASSEVPTGELFF. CDR3 bases: TGTGCCAGCAGTGAAGTTCCGACCGGGGAGCTGTTTTTT. This chain links TRBV6-1 with TRBJ2-2; D gene ambiguous. The V gene lost 1 base and the J gene lost 5 bases, with 5 bases spanning the gap. The CDR3 has 13 residues. Per germline, CDR1 MNHNS and CDR2 SASEGT.

This clone was detected many times. CDR3 DNA sequence: TGTGCCAGTAGCCAGAGAGGGGACCGCCAGGCGTTCGGCTACACCTTC. It codes for CASSQRGDRQAFGYTF. The rearrangement links TRBV19 to TRBJ1-2; TRBD1 might be the D (5 bases). V lost 6 bases, J lost 8 bases, and 25 bases lay in between. Germline CDR1 is LNHDA and CDR2 is SQIVND (reference sequence). This CDR3 comprises 16 residues.

J is TRBJ1-1 and V is TRBV5-4; weak D call: TRBD1 (5 bases). The V end lost 6 bases, the J end lost 3 bases, and 15 bases lay between the germline ends. Germline lookup yields CDR1 SGHNT and CDR2 YYREEE (reference sequence). This CDR3 contains 14 residues. The CDR3 reads CASTPAGGDTEAFF. The CDR3 DNA follows: TGTGCCAGCACCCCGGCCGGGGGTGACACTGAAGCTTTCTTT.

This clone was counted a few times. The V gene is TRBV27, the J gene TRBJ2-7, with TRBD2 identical over 16 bases. The CDR3 contains 16 residues. Looked up from germline, CDR1 is MNHEY and CDR2 is SMNVEV (reference sequence). Unmatched junction bases numbered 9, after V lost 6 bases and J lost 7 bases. The CDR3 nucleotides are TGTGCCAGCAGCCCCGGGACTAGCGGGAGGGCAGGAGAGCAGTACTTC. Translation: CASSPGTSGRAGEQYF.

The chain recombines TRBV5-4 with TRBJ2-1, with 8 bases fitting TRBD2. This CDR3 is 15 amino acids long. Germline loops: CDR1 SGHNT, CDR2 YYREEE (reference sequence). The V segment lost 7 bases and the J segment 2 bases; nucleotides outside the gene matches: 8. The chain's CDR3 is CASGSSGRPYNEQFF. For the CDR3, the DNA is TGTGCCAGCGGGTCGAGCGGGAGACCCTACAATGAGCAGTTCTTC.

The genes are TRBV2 and TRBJ1-2; 7 bases agree with TRBD1. The V and J ends lost 4 bases and 7 bases, in that order; junction bases with no gene match: 9. The CDR3 extends over 14 amino acids. Looked up from germline, CDR1 is SNHLY and CDR2 is FYNNEI. The CDR3 sequence: CASSAGRGARGYTF. In DNA form, the CDR3 reads TGTGCCAGCAGTGCGGGCAGGGGGGCGCGTGGCTACACCTTC.

This clone appeared a single time. This chain joins TRBV5-4 and TRBJ1-1; 8 bases agree with TRBD1. CDR1 is SGHNT and CDR2 is YYREEE in the germline V gene (reference sequence). This CDR3 has 13 residues. V lost 3 bases to trimming and J lost 6 bases; unmatched junction nucleotides: 4. CDR3 region: CASSSDREAEAFF. CDR3 sequence (DNA): TGTGCCAGCAGCTCGGACAGGGAGGCTGAAGCTTTCTTT.

Only one count was recorded for this clone. The chain couples TRBV11-2 to TRBJ1-1; tentative D call: TRBD1 (6 bases). Germline-derived CDR1 and CDR2 are SGHAT and FQNNGV. This CDR3 has 15 residues. The germline V and J ends were trimmed by 5 bases and 1 base, with 14 bases remaining between them. As DNA, the CDR3 is TGTGCCAGCAGCCGTGCCCTACAGGGGAACACTGAAGCTTTCTTT. Residues: CASSRALQGNTEAFF. The variable domain in full, completed from reference TRBV11-2 and TRBJ1-1, reads EAGVAQSPRYKIIEKRQSVAFWCNPISGHATLYWYQQILGQGPKLLIQFQNNGVVDDSQLPKDRFSAERLKGVDSTLKIQPAKLEDSAVYLCASSRALQGNTEAFFGQGTRLTVV.